This TCR beta chain derives from a study of T cells after posttransplantation cyclophosphamide. The CDR3 sequence is 16 residues long. Germline loops: CDR1 MDHEN, CDR2 SYDVKM. Trimming took 3 bases from V and 3 from J; bases not matched to a gene: 7. Only in-frame clones appear in the TCRdb table, and some are missing; sequencing was by immunoSEQ multiplex PCR. Among 9,500 to 12,000 clones listed, about nine tenths were seen once. Busulfan-fludarabine conditioning, marrow transplant, and cyclophosphamide on days +3 and +4 were administered. The receptor was derived from a female patient in her thirties or forties who received an allogeneic stem cell transplant from an unrelated donor, was CMV-positive, and had no GVHD. Some T cells may arise from the graft donor. Sequencing was performed on PBMCs, taken after allogeneic stem cell transplant with posttransplant cyclophosphamide. The V call is TRBV28, the J call TRBJ2-4; the match to TRBD1 covers 8 bases. The CDR3, as DNA: TGTGCCAGCAGTTTGCCCACAGGGGGAGGCAAAAACATTCAGTACTTC. This translates into CASSLPTGGGKNIQYF.